This T cell receptor (beta chain) was found in a study of cytomegalovirus exposure and HLA in healthy donors. Germline CDR1 reads SQVTM; CDR2 reads ANQGSEA. The CDR3 is made up of 11 amino acids. V lost 2 bases and J 8 bases, leaving 9 bases between the germline ends. This clone was found a few times. The PCR contained 60 Vbeta and 13 Jbeta primers. The repertoire was sequenced with immunoSEQ multiplex PCR; TCRdb's copy has only in-frame clones and lacks some. Of some 38,000 clones listed, roughly three quarters are singletons. The rearrangement links TRBV29-1 to TRBJ1-2; D not resolved. The clonotype comes from a man between 35 and 55 years old in good health and CMV-seronegative. Sequenced: PBMCs. DNA of the CDR3: TGCAGCGTTGAAAGCGCGCTGGGCTACACCTTC. Its protein product is CSVESALGYTF.